The source of this T cell receptor beta chain is a study of OX40 agonist ivuxolimab in advanced cancers. The V end was cut by 4 bases, the J end by 6 bases, with 13 bases between. This CDR3 spans 13 amino acids. The germline CDR1 and CDR2 sequences are MDHEN and SYDVKM. This table comes from immunoSEQ multiplex PCR, and its TCRdb copy is limited to in-frame clones, with some not included. The repertoire consists of about 62,000 clones, with approximately 81% occurring once and the leading ten covering 3% to 4%. The sequence was collected from an adult with an advanced solid tumor such as melanoma, head and neck, liver or kidney cancer. This sample comprised CD4+ or CD8+ T cells sorted from blood, obtained in a trial of the OX40 agonist ivuxolimab. The chain carries TRBV28 and TRBJ2-7, with D perhaps being TRBD1 or TRBD2 (5 bases each). This CDR3 is CASSWGSGSEQYF. The CDR3 DNA reads as TGTGCCAGCAGTTGGGGCAGCGGTAGCGAGCAGTACTTC.